The rows below give T cell receptor beta chains drawn from one sample of a study of blood T cells in healthy people across ages. Via MiXCR, TCRdb re-called the 5' RACE reads, giving one row per CDR3 protein. The sample includes hundreds of thousands of distinct CDR3 sequences, 44% seen only once; the top ten take nearly 20%. The sample taken for sequencing was blood. The receptors shown here come from a man between 60 and 70 years old in good health. Each CDR3 is given with its conserved first and last residue. Fields, in order: CDR3 DNA, CDR3 protein, V gene, J gene, D gene, clone size. D genes are given only for firm matches. Some rows mark clone size as missing; the rest say once, few, many or name a class of expanded clone.

TGTGCCACCAGCAGGAAGGACAGGGGGACCTCGGGCTACACCTTC	CATSRKDRGTSGYTF	TRBV15	TRBJ1-2	TRBD1	few
TGTGCCAGCAGCTTATGGACTAGCCGGGGGCGAGAGACCCAGTACTTC	CASSLWTSRGRETQYF	TRBV7-2	TRBJ2-5	TRBD2	-
TGTGCCAGCAGCCTCCCCCTCGGCGAGCAGTACTTC	CASSLPLGEQYF	TRBV14	TRBJ2-7	-	-
TGTGCCAGCAGTTATACAGGTCCCTACGAGCAGTACTTC	CASSYTGPYEQYF	TRBV6-2/TRBV6-3	TRBJ2-7	-	many
TGTGTCAGCAGCTTGGGTGGGTCCTCCTACGAGCAGTACTTC	CVSSLGGSSYEQYF	TRBV7-2	TRBJ2-7	-	-
TGCAGCGTCATCATTCAGGGCACCTATGGCTACACCTTC	CSVIIQGTYGYTF	TRBV29-1	TRBJ1-2	-	few
TGCAGTGCTAGCGACCTAGCGGAAAGCTCCTACGAGCAGTACTTC	CSASDLAESSYEQYF	TRBV20-1	TRBJ2-7	TRBD2	-
TGCAGCGTTGTCGTTGCTGGGCCGACGGGGGATACGCAGTATTTT	CSVVVAGPTGDTQYF	TRBV29-1	TRBJ2-3	-	-
TGTGCCAGCAGCGGAAGACCAGGGGGTGGTGAGCAGTTCTTC	CASSGRPGGGEQFF	TRBV9	TRBJ2-1	TRBD1	few
TGCGCCAGCAGCCCGGCCGGGACAGAAGAGACCCAGTACTTC	CASSPAGTEETQYF	TRBV5-1	TRBJ2-5	TRBD1	-
TGTGCCTCGGAACGCGGCTACGAGCAGTACTTC	CASERGYEQYF	TRBV30	TRBJ2-7	-	-
TGTGCCAGCAGCTGGACTAGCGGTCTCGCGGATGAGCAGTTCTTC	CASSWTSGLADEQFF	TRBV7-2	TRBJ2-1	TRBD2	many
TGTGCCAGCAACCGGGACAGTGGCACAGATACGCAGTATTTT	CASNRDSGTDTQYF	TRBV6-2/TRBV6-3	TRBJ2-3	TRBD1	few
TGTGCCAGCAGTTCGTGGACTAGCGGGGGGCTCAGCTCCTACGAGCAGTACTTC	CASSSWTSGGLSSYEQYF	TRBV6-2/TRBV6-3	TRBJ2-7	TRBD2	-
TGTGCCAGCAGCTTAGATGTTTCTGGGCAAAACAATGAGCAGTTCTTC	CASSLDVSGQNNEQFF	TRBV11-2	TRBJ2-1	-	once
TGTGCCAGCAGCTTACGAGCGGATGGGGAGACCCAGTACTTC	CASSLRADGETQYF	TRBV5-5	TRBJ2-5	-	-
TGTGCCAGCAGCTTAGAAGGTACCGACTCCTACGAGCAGTACTTC	CASSLEGTDSYEQYF	TRBV13	TRBJ2-7	-	few
TGCGCCAGCAGCTTGGGGCGGCGGGCTGGAGGTTACGAGCAGTACTTC	CASSLGRRAGGYEQYF	TRBV5-1	TRBJ2-7	-	few
TGTGCCAGCAGCTTAGTTTATTCGGGGGAGTACAATGAGCAGTTCTTC	CASSLVYSGEYNEQFF	TRBV7-6	TRBJ2-1	-	-
TGTGCCAGCAGTGGCGGGAGCGACCAAGAGACCCAGTACTTC	CASSGGSDQETQYF	TRBV2	TRBJ2-5	TRBD2	-
TGTGCCAGCTCACAGAGCGGGGGGGAATACTACGAGCAGTACTTC	CASSQSGGEYYEQYF	TRBV18	TRBJ2-7	TRBD2	-
TGTGCCAGCAGTTACCCCCTAGCGGGGGGCCCTTACTCCTACAATGAGCAGTTCTTC	CASSYPLAGGPYSYNEQFF	TRBV6-2/TRBV6-3	TRBJ2-1	TRBD2	few
TGCAGCGTTGAAATAGGACTAGCGGGGGGCCCTACCTACAATGAGCAGTTCTTC	CSVEIGLAGGPTYNEQFF	TRBV29-1	TRBJ2-1	TRBD2	many
TGTGCCACCAGTGATTCCTATGACTACACCTTC	CATSDSYDYTF	TRBV24-1	TRBJ1-2	-	-
TGTGCCAGCAGTGCCATGACGATCAATGAAAAACTGTTTTTT	CASSAMTINEKLFF	TRBV7-9	TRBJ1-4	-	once
TGTGCCAGCAGTCGGACGAAGAACACCGGGGAGCTGTTTTTT	CASSRTKNTGELFF	TRBV12-3/TRBV12-4	TRBJ2-2	-	few
TGTGCCATCAGCCCCGGGGGGGCAACCTACAATGAGCAGTTCTTC	CAISPGGATYNEQFF	TRBV10-3	TRBJ2-1	TRBD2	many
TGTGCCAGCAGCCGCCCAGCGGGGGGTGAGAATGAGCAGTTCTTC	CASSRPAGGENEQFF	TRBV12-3/TRBV12-4	TRBJ2-1	TRBD2	few
TGTGCCAGCAGCCGGACTAGCGGGGAACTAGAGACCCAGTACTTC	CASSRTSGELETQYF	TRBV7-9	TRBJ2-5	TRBD2	-